Following are 3 T cell receptor beta chains from one sample sequenced in a study of T cells in Graves' hyperthyroidism and ophthalmopathy. The CDR3 regions of TCR beta were amplified from RNA transcripts. The primer set for the first-round RT-PCR of the TCR CDR3 was HTBI. A single record per CDR3 protein comes from TCRdb applying MiXCR to the multiplex PCR reads. The data show about 96,000 distinct CDR3 sequences, roughly half seen once. Sequencing was carried out using blood. The receptors come from a woman between 40 and 50 years old with Graves' hyperthyroidism.

This clonotype was seen repeatedly, ten times or more. V and J are TRBV7-2 and TRBJ2-5; D assignment may be TRBD1 or TRBD2 (7 bases each). The V and J ends lost 4 bases and 5 bases respectively, with 17 bases between them. Germline values: CDR1 SGHTA, CDR2 FQGNSA. The CDR3 is 15 residues long. The CDR3 DNA sequence: TGTGCCAGCAGCTCCCGACAGGGAGGGCTTGAGACCCAGTACTTC. The encoded protein is CASSSRQGGLETQYF.

This clonotype was counted ten times or more. The chain links TRBV12-3 or TRBV12-4 to TRBJ1-2; unclear D gene. The ends were cut back, 2 bases at V and 2 bases at J, with 9 bases in the middle. The CDR3 consists of 14 residues. In nucleotides, the CDR3 is TGTGCCAGCAGTTTACTAAGAGGGAACTATGGCTACACCTTC. Its translation: CASSLLRGNYGYTF.

This clonotype was found many times. The chain couples TRBV7-2 to TRBJ2-7; weak D call: TRBD2 (5 bases). The germline V gene has CDR1 SGHTA and CDR2 FQGNSA. The CDR3 sequence is 16 residues long. Trimming took 5 bases from V and 4 from J, leaving 21 bases between them. CDR3: CASSHPPVGGFYEQYF. CDR3 sequence (DNA): TGTGCCAGCAGCCATCCCCCGGTTGGCGGGTTTTACGAGCAGTACTTC. Together with reference TRBV7-2 and TRBJ2-7, the CDR3 gives the full variable domain: GAGVSQSPSNKVTEKGKDVELRCDPISGHTALYWYRQSLGQGLEFLIYFQGNSAPDKSGLPSDRFSAERTGGSVSTLTIQRTQQEDSAVYLCASSHPPVGGFYEQYFGPGTRLTVT.